This T cell receptor (beta chain) is drawn from a study of T cells after yellow fever vaccination. Looking at the study overall: Some fractions had low cell numbers, and these were prepared with SMART-Seq v4 Ultra Low Input.

The study, taken as a whole, reports: Only a minor proportion of clonotypes was detected across both CD4 and CD8 compartments.

TCRdb ran MiXCR on the 5' RACE reads and lists one entry per CDR3 protein. The table records about 360,000 distinct CDR3 sequences, more than 5.5% of them present only once. A remark on this clonotype: The antigen remains undetermined. The final CDR3 position lacks the conserved phenylalanine or tryptophan, pointing to a likely read error.

V was clipped by 2 bases and J by 6 bases, with 14 bases between them. The CDR3 spans 14 residues. Germline CDR1 is SGHTA and CDR2 is FQGNSA. The source of this sequence is a man between 25 and 39 years old who received the YFV17D yellow fever vaccine. This specimen was PBMCs, taken 5 days after the yellow fever booster vaccination. The gene calls are TRBV7-2 and TRBJ2-7; D gene unclear. As DNA, the CDR3 is TGTGCCAGCAGCTTACGGGTTCCGACCTCCGAGCAGTACATC. Protein product: CASSLRVPTSEQYI.